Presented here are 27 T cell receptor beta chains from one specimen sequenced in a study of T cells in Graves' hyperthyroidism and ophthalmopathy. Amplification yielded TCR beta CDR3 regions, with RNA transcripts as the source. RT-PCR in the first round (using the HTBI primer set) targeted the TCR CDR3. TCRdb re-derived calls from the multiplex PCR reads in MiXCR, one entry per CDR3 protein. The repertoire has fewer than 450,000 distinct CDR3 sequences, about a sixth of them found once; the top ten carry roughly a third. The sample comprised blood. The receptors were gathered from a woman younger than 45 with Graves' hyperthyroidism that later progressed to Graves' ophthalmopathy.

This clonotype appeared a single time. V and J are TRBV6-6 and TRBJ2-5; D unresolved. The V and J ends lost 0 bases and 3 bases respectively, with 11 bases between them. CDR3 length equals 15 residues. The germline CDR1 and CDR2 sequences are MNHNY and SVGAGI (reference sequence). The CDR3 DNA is TGTGCCAGCAGTTACTCGAGCCTGCGCGAAGAGACCCAGTACTTC. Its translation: CASSYSSLREETQYF.

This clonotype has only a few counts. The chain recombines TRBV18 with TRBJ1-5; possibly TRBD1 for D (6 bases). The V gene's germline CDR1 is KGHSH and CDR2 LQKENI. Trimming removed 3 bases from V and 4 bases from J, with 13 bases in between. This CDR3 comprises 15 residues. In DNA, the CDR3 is TGTGCCAGCTCACCTACAGGGAGCAGTAATCAGCCCCAGCATTTT. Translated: CASSPTGSSNQPQHF.

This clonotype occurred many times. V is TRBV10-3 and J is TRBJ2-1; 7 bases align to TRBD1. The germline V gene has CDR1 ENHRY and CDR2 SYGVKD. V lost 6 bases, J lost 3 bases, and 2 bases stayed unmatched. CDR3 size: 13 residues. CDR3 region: CAIRGDSYNEQFF. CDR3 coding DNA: TGTGCCATCAGGGGGGACAGCTACAATGAGCAGTTCTTC.

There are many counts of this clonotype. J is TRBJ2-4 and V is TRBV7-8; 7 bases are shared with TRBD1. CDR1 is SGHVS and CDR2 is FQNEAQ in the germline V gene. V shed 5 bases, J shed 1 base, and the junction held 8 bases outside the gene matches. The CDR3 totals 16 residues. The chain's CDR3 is CASSRDRVGAKNIQYF. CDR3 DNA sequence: TGTGCCAGCAGCCGTGACAGGGTCGGGGCCAAAAACATTCAGTACTTC.

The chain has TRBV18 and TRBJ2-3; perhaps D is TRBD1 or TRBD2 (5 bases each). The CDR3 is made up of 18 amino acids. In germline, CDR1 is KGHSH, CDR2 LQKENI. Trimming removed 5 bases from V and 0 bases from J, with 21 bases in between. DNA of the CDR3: TGTGCCAGCTCAGACATAAACTGGGGACGCAGTAGCACAGATACGCAGTATTTT. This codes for CASSDINWGRSSTDTQYF.

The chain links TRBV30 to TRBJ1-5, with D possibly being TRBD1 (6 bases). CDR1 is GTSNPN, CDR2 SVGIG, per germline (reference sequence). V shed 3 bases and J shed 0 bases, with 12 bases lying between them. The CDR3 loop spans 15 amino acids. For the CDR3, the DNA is TGTGCCTGGAGCAAAGGGGGTGCTAGCAATCAGCCCCAGCATTTT. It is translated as CAWSKGGASNQPQHF.

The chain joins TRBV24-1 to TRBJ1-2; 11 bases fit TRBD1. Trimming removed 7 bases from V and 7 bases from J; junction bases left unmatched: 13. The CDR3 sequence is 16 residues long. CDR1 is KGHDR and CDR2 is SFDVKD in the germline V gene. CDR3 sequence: CATSNLPGTGGSGYTF. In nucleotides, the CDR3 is TGTGCCACCAGCAACCTACCGGGGACAGGGGGTAGTGGCTACACCTTC.

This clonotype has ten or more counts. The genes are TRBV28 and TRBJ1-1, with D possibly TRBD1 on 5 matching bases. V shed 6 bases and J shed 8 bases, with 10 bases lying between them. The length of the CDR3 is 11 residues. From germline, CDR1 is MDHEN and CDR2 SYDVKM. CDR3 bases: TGTGCCAGCAGGTTCGGGGGGGAAGCTTTCTTT. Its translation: CASRFGGEAFF.

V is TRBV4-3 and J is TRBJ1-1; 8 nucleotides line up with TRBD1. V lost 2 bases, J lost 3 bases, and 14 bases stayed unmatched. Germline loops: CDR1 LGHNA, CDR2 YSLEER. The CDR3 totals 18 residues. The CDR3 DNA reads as TGCGCCAGCAGCCAACCTGGAATACTCAGGGGGCTGGACACTGAAGCTTTCTTT. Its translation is CASSQPGILRGLDTEAFF.

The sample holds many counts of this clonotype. The DNA for the CDR3 is TGTGCCAGCAGTGGTTCGGGAGACGCTGGGAACACTGAAGCTTTCTTT. Translating gives CASSGSGDAGNTEAFF. The J gene is TRBJ1-1, the V gene TRBV2; D gene unclear. The CDR3 is 16 residues long. Germline values: CDR1 SNHLY, CDR2 FYNNEI. Trimming shortened V by 4 bases and J by 1 base, and 16 bases separated the two germline ends.

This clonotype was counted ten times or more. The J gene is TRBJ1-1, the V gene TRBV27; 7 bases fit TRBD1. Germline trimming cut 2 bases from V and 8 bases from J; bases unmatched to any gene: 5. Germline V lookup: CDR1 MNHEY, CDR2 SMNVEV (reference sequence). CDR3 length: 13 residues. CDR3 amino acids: CASSLRPGQEAFF. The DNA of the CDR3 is TGTGCCAGCAGTTTACGGCCGGGACAGGAAGCTTTCTTT.

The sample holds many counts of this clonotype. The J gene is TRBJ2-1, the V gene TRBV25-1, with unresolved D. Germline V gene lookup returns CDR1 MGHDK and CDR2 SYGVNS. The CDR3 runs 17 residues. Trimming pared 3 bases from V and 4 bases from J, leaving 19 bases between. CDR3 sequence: CASSERGGGPVYNEQFF. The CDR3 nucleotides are TGTGCCAGCAGTGAGCGTGGCGGCGGACCCGTTTACAATGAGCAGTTCTTC.

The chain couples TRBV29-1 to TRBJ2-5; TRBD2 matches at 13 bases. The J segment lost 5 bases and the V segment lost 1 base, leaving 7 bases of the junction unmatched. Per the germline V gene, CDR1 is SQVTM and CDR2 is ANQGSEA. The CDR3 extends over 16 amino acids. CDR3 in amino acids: CSVEGGTSGKLETQYF. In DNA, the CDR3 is TGCAGCGTTGAAGGAGGGACTAGCGGGAAACTGGAGACCCAGTACTTC.

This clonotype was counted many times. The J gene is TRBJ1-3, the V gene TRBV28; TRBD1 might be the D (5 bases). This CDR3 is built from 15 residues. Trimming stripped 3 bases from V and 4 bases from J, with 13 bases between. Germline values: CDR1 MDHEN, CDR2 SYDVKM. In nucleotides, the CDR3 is TGTGCCAGCAGTTTGGCCGGGGCGCGCGGAAACACCATATATTTT. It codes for CASSLAGARGNTIYF.

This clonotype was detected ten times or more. CDR3 amino acids: CASSLTVKETQYF. Written as DNA, the CDR3 is TGTGCCAGCAGTCTGACAGTTAAAGAGACCCAGTACTTC. V usage is TRBV28 and J usage is TRBJ2-5, with D possibly being TRBD1 (5 bases). Germline V gene sequence: CDR1 MDHEN, CDR2 SYDVKM. The CDR3 loop spans 13 amino acids. The ends were cut back, 5 bases at V and 3 bases at J, with 10 bases in the middle.

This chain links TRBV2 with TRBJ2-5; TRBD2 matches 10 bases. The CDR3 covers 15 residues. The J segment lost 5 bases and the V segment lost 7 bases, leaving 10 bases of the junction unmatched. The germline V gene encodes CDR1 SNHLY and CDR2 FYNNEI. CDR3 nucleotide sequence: TGTGCCAGCATTGGGACTAGCGAGGGGGGGGAGACCCAGTACTTC. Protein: CASIGTSEGGETQYF.

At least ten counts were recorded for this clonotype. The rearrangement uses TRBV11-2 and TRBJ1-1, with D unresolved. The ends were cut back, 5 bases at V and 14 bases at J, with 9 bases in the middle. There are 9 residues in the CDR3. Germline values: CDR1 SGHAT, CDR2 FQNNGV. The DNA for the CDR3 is TGTGCCAGCAGCCTACTAGGGTTCTTT. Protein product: CASSLLGFF.

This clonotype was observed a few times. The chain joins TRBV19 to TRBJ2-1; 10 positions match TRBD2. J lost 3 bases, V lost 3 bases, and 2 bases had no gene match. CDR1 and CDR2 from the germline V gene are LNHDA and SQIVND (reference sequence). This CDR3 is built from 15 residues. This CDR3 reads CASSISGGNYNEQFF. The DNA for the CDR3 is TGTGCCAGTAGTATTAGCGGGGGGAACTACAATGAGCAGTTCTTC. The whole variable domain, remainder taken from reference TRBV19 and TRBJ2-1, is DGGITQSPKYLFRKEGQNVTLSCEQNLNHDAMYWYRQDPGQGLRLIYYSQIVNDFQKGDIAEGYSVSREKKESFPLTVTSAQKNPTAFYLCASSISGGNYNEQFFGPGTRLTVL.

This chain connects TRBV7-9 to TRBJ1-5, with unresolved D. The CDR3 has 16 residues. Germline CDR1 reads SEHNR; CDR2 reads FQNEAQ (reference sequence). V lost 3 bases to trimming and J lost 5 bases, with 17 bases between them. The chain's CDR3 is CASSLGKVIRDQPQHF. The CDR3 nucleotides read TGTGCCAGCAGCTTGGGGAAGGTCATCCGGGATCAGCCCCAGCATTTT.

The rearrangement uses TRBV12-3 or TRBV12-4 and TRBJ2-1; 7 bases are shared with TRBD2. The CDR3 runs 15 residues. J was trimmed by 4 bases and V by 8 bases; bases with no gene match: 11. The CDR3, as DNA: TGTGCCAGCGTCTCGGGGAGTAGCGGGTACAATGAGCAGTTCTTC. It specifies CASVSGSSGYNEQFF.

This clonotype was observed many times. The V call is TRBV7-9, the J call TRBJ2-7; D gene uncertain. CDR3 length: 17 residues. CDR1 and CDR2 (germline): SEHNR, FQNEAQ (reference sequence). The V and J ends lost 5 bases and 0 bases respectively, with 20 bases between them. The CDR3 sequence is CASSPWGGKEFSYEQYF. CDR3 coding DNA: TGTGCCAGCAGCCCCTGGGGTGGGAAGGAGTTCTCCTACGAGCAGTACTTC.

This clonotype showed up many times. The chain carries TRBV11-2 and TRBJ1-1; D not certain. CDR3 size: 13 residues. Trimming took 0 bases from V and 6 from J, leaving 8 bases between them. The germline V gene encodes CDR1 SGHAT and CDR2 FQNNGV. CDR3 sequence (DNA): TGTGCCAGCAGCTTAGACATGTTCTCTGAAGCTTTCTTT. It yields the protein CASSLDMFSEAFF.

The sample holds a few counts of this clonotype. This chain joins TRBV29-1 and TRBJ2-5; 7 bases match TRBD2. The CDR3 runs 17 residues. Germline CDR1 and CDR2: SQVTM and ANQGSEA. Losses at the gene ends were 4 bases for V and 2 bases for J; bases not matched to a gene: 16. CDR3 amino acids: CSVVAVWREPAQETQYF. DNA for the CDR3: TGCAGCGTTGTGGCGGTTTGGCGGGAGCCGGCTCAAGAGACCCAGTACTTC.

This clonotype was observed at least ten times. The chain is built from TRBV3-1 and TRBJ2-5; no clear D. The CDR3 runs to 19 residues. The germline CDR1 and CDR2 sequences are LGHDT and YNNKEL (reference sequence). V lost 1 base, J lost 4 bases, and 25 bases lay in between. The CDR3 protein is CASSQVVLVSPRESETQYF. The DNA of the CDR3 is TGTGCCAGCAGCCAAGTGGTATTGGTGTCTCCCCGCGAATCAGAGACCCAGTACTTC.

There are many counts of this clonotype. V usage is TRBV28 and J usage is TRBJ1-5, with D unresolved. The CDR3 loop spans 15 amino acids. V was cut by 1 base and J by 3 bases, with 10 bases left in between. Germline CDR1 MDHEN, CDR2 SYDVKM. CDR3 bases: TGTGCCAGCAGTTTATATGCTCCCTCCAATCAGCCCCAGCATTTT. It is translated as CASSLYAPSNQPQHF.

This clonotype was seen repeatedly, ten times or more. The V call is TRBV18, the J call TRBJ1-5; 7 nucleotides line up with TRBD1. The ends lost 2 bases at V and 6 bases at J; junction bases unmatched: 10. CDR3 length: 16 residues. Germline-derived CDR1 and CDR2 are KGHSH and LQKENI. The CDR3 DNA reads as TGTGCCAGCTCACCATTAGACGGGCAGGGGGGTCAGCCCCAGCATTTT. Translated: CASSPLDGQGGQPQHF.

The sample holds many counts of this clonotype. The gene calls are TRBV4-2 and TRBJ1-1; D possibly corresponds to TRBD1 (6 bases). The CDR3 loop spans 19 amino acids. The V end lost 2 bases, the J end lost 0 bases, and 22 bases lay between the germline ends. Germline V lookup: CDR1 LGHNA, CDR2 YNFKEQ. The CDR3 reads CASSQWAWTDLNMNTEAFF. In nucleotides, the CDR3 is TGTGCCAGCAGCCAATGGGCCTGGACAGACCTCAACATGAACACTGAAGCTTTCTTT.